Described below is a single TCR beta chain sequence and its context. This clone was recorded only once. Its antigen is still unknown. There are no base qualities to consult, and no much larger clone falls within one base. Preparation of the library involved the immunoSEQ multiplex PCR assay. RNA was extracted from all samples and reverse transcribed into cDNA, which served as template for TCR sequencing. SuperScript III was used to make first-strand cDNA, primed with a 2:1 mix of oligo-dT and random hexamers. A synthetic immune receptor repertoire was used to gauge amplification bias, and whatever bias remained was removed computationally. Per the authors' processing: After raw reads were preprocessed to remove errors, the CDR3 was defined following IMGT conventions as running from the conserved cysteine to phenylalanine. Clonality was calculated as 1 minus Shannon entropy normalized by log2 of the number of productive unique TCRs. Whether scalp clones were CD4 or CD8 was inferred by matching scalp TCRbeta sequences against CD4 and CD8 repertoires sorted from blood. What TCRdb holds here is the immuneACCESS table cut down to in-frame rearrangements. Part of the clones is not present; checked against another copy, under half of the missing clones reflect an unresolved V gene, and the others are unexplained. V, J and clone size were drawn from that table, and D and trimming were deduced from the DNA. The sample has around 120,000 clones on record, roughly two thirds of them singletons. Of the sample, roughly 3.1% falls within the top ten clones.

The source of the sample is a study of CD8+ T cells in alopecia areata (dated by TCRdb to the late 2010s). Background on the whole study: In both human patients and the C3H/HeJ mouse model, the study applied high-throughput TCRbeta sequencing to look at T cell clonal expansion in alopecia areata. Amplification of TCRbeta CDR3 regions was done by immunoSEQ multiplex PCR using 35 Vbeta forward primers and 13 Jbeta reverse primers. Human TCRbeta sequencing covered scalp tissue and sorted CD4+ and CD8+ peripheral blood T cells from patchy and totalis/universalis alopecia areata patients and healthy controls. Scalp clonality was compared across normal scalp (n=4), patchy alopecia areata scalp (n=8), and alopecia totalis/universalis scalp (n=8). RNA was obtained with the PAXgene miRNA kit for fixed scalp, the miRNeasy kit for PBMCs, and the RNeasy kit for mouse skin. Study-level results and caveats: Lesional scalp, especially in alopecia totalis/universalis, showed higher clonality and more expanded CD8+ clones than normal scalp, suggesting antigenic drive. Shared TCR sequences between patients were less evident than in mice, which may be partly attributable to HLA diversity in the patient population. Unlike mouse skin, which is dominated by gammadelta T cells, normal human skin has resident alphabeta T cells that are also sequenced, and this complicates analysis of the scalp TCR repertoire.

The germline V gene (reference sequence) sets CDR1 to SEHNR and CDR2 to FQNEAQ. The CDR3 spans 12 residues, from the cysteine through the phenylalanine. The DNA shown is the 36-base CDR3, in frame from base 1. V gives up 8 bases and J gives up 6 bases, and the segment between their germline ends measures 11 bases. After PBMCs were isolated by density centrifugation and stained for CD3, CD4 and CD8, a FACSAria was used to sort CD4+ and CD8+ T cells. Unaffected controls provided scalp biopsies and blood samples. The clonotype was recovered from a human donor in good health. The sequenced material came from CD4+ T cells sorted from blood. The chain is encoded by TRBV7-9 joined to TRBJ1-5; 5 matching bases give a weak D call of TRBD1. The CDR3 in this case is CASQSGTQPQHF. The DNA reads TGTGCCAGCCAGTCCGGGACTCAGCCCCAGCATTTT. This CDR3, with the reference TRBV7-9 and TRBJ1-5 proteins standing in past its ends, gives the full variable domain DTGVSQNPRHKITKRGQNVTFRCDPISEHNRLYWYRQTLGQGPEFLTYFQNEAQLEKSRLLSDRFSAERPKGSFSTLEIQRTEQGDSAMYLCASQSGTQPQHFGDGTRLSIL.